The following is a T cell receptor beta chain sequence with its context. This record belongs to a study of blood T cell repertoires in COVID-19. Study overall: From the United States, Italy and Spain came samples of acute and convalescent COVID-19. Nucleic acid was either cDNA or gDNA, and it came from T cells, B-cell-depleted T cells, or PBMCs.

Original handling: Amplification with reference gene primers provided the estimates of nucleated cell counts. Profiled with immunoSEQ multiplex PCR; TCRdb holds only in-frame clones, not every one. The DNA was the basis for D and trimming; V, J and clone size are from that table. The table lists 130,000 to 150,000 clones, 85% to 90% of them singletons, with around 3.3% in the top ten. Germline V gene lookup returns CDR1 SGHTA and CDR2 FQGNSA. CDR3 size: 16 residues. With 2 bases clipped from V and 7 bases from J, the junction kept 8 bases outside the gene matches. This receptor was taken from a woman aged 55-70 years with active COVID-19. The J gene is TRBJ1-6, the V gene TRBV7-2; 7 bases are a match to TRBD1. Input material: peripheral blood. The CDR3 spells CASSLTFGTANSPLHF. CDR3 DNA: TGTGCCAGCAGCTTAACTTTTGGGACAGCCAATTCACCCCTCCACTTT.